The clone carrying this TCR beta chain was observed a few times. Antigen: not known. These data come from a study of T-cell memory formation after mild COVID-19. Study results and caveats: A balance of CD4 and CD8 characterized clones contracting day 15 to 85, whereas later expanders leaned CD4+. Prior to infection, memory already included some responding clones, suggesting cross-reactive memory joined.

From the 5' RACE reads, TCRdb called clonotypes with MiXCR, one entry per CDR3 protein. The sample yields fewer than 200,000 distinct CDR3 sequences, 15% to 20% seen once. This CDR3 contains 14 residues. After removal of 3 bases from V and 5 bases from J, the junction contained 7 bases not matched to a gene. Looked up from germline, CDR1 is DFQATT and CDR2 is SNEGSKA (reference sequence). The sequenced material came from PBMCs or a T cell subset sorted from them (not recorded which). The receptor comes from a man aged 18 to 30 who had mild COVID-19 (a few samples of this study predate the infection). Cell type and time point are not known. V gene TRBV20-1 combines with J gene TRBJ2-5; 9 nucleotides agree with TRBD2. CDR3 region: CSASRGGARETQYF. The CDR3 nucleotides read TGCAGTGCTAGTCGCGGGGGGGCCAGGGAGACCCAGTACTTC.